The next 18 T cell receptor beta chains were all read from a single sample in a study of T cell responses to AZD1222 COVID-19 vaccine. Profiling relied on immunoSEQ multiplex PCR, and the TCRdb table lists in-frame clones only, not all of them. The sample includes 140,000 to 150,000 clones, about 90% of them seen just once. The sequencing used peripheral blood, collected 28 days after the second AZD1222 dose. The receptors originated from an adult who received the AZD1222 COVID-19 vaccine.

This sequence joins TRBV4-3 and TRBJ1-2; D gene ambiguous. Trimming took 0 bases from V and 3 from J, leaving 17 bases between them. The CDR3 runs to 17 residues. CDR1 LGHNA and CDR2 YSLEER come from the germline V gene. The CDR3 sequence: CASSQDHPNTGDYGYTF. The DNA for the CDR3 is TGCGCCAGCAGCCAAGATCATCCGAACACTGGGGACTATGGCTACACCTTC.

The V call is TRBV18, the J call TRBJ2-7; the D is unclear. From germline, CDR1 is KGHSH and CDR2 LQKENI. V lost 0 bases and J 3 bases, leaving 6 bases between the germline ends. The CDR3 has 13 residues. As DNA, the CDR3 is TGTGCCAGCTCACCACCGACGGGCTACGAGCAGTACTTC. Residues: CASSPPTGYEQYF.

This chain links TRBV5-4 with TRBJ2-7; D is perhaps TRBD2 (6 bases). With 4 bases removed from V and 1 base from J, the gap between germline ends came to 15 bases. Germline V CDR1 and CDR2: SGHNT, YYREEE (reference sequence). The CDR3 is 15 amino acids. The CDR3 DNA is TGTGCCAGCAGCCCTGGCGGGGTGAATTCCTACGAGCAGTACTTC. Encoded protein: CASSPGGVNSYEQYF.

V and J are TRBV6-5 and TRBJ1-2; 7 bases match TRBD1. J lost 4 bases, V lost 6 bases, and 11 bases had no gene match. The germline V gene encodes CDR1 MNHEY and CDR2 SVGAGI. This CDR3 contains 15 residues. The CDR3 nucleotides are TGTGCCAGCAGCGCAGGGACAGTTGATTTCTATGGCTACACCTTC. This sequence encodes CASSAGTVDFYGYTF.

The rearrangement uses TRBV6-5 and TRBJ1-6; TRBD1 agrees at 8 bases. With V trimmed by 6 bases and J by 0 bases, 1 base remained unmatched. From germline, CDR1 is MNHEY and CDR2 SVGAGI. The CDR3 contains 15 residues. The CDR3 sequence: CASRDRGSYNSPLHF. The CDR3 nucleotides are TGTGCCAGCAGAGACAGGGGCTCCTATAATTCACCCCTCCACTTT.

CDR3 residues: CASSVDPGTNQPQHF. In DNA, the CDR3 is TGTGCCAGCAGCGTAGATCCAGGGACAAATCAGCCCCAGCATTTT. This chain uses TRBV9 with TRBJ1-5, with D perhaps TRBD1 (6 bases). Between the trimmed V and J ends, which lost 0 bases and 4 bases, there was a span of 11 bases. Germline V gene sequence: CDR1 SGDLS, CDR2 YYNGEE. The CDR3 has 15 residues.

The chain has TRBV7-9 and TRBJ1-4; D may be TRBD1 (6 bases). There are 17 residues in the CDR3. Germline loops: CDR1 SEHNR, CDR2 FQNEAQ (reference sequence). Trimming took 6 bases from V and 7 from J, leaving 24 bases between them. DNA of the CDR3: TGTGCCAGCAGAATGGGGGGCAGCGGGGCATCGGCTGAAAAACTGTTTTTT. It encodes CASRMGGSGASAEKLFF.

This clone was recorded only once. V usage is TRBV11-3 and J usage is TRBJ2-1; TRBD2 matches at 7 bases. CDR1 and CDR2 (germline): SGHNT, YENEEA. Trimming removed 0 bases from V and 0 bases from J; junction bases left unmatched: 8. The length of the CDR3 is 18 residues. The CDR3 loop reads CASSLEVLARSSYNEQFF. The CDR3 nucleotides read TGTGCCAGCAGCTTAGAGGTACTAGCGAGGAGCTCCTACAATGAGCAGTTCTTC.

The V and J genes are TRBV6-5 and TRBJ2-7; 10 bases are a match to TRBD1. Trimming took 6 bases from V and 3 from J; bases not matched to a gene: 2. The CDR3 has 13 residues. Per germline, CDR1 MNHEY and CDR2 SVGAGI. The CDR3 DNA reads as TGTGCCAGCAGACGGACAGGGGGCTACGAGCAGTACTTC. The encoded protein is CASRRTGGYEQYF.

The chain recombines TRBV19 with TRBJ2-6; 8 nucleotides match TRBD1. CDR1 LNHDA and CDR2 SQIVND come from the germline V gene (reference sequence). V shed 8 bases and J 1 base; nucleotides not matched to a gene: 10. The CDR3 extends over 17 amino acids. CDR3 sequence: CASSIGTGRSGANVLTF. In DNA, the CDR3 is TGTGCCAGTTCCATCGGGACAGGTCGGTCTGGGGCCAACGTCCTGACTTTC. Looking up the rest from reference TRBV19 and TRBJ2-6 gives the full variable domain: DGGITQSPKYLFRKEGQNVTLSCEQNLNHDAMYWYRQDPGQGLRLIYYSQIVNDFQKGDIAEGYSVSREKKESFPLTVTSAQKNPTAFYLCASSIGTGRSGANVLTFGAGSRLTVL.

This chain joins TRBV3-1 (or the pseudogene TRBV3-2) and TRBJ1-3; no reliable D call. Germline V gene data show CDR1 as LGHDT and CDR2 as YNNKEL (reference sequence). The V and J ends lost 1 base and 1 base respectively, with 14 bases between them. The CDR3 consists of 17 residues. CDR3 nucleotide sequence: TGTGCCAGCAGCCAAGTGTCCATAAGAGGGTCTGGAAACACCATATATTTT. Residues: CASSQVSIRGSGNTIYF.

The rearrangement joins TRBV24-1 to TRBJ2-5; 8 bases match TRBD2. The CDR3 is 15 residues long. With V trimmed by 2 bases and J by 5 bases, 6 bases remained unmatched. Germline values: CDR1 KGHDR, CDR2 SFDVKD. The CDR3 region is CATSDSREGGETQYF. The CDR3 DNA is TGTGCCACCAGTGATTCCCGGGAGGGGGGTGAGACCCAGTACTTC.

A word on this clone: Other nucleotide sequences from this sample produce the same CDR3. This chain uses TRBV7-2 with TRBJ1-2; TRBD1 matches 7 bases. Germline values: CDR1 SGHTA, CDR2 FQGNSA. With 1 base clipped from V and 6 bases from J, the junction kept 2 bases outside the gene matches. The CDR3 has 13 amino acids. Written as DNA, the CDR3 is TGTGCCAGCAGCTTAGGGCAGGGGGATGGCTACACCTTC. Residues: CASSLGQGDGYTF.

This CDR3 is CASRSAEKLFF. The CDR3 DNA sequence: TGTGCCAGCAGGTCCGCGGAAAAACTGTTTTTT. The chain joins TRBV12-3 or TRBV12-4 to TRBJ1-4, with D uncertain. Trimming cost V 6 bases and J 8 bases, with 7 bases left between them. This CDR3 is 11 amino acids long.

The chain employs TRBV5-4 and TRBJ1-2; unclear D gene. Trimming pared 0 bases from V and 8 bases from J, leaving 14 bases between. CDR1 SGHNT and CDR2 YYREEE come from the germline V gene (reference sequence). The CDR3 runs to 14 residues. In nucleotides, the CDR3 is TGTGCCAGCAGCTTGGCGGGCCTCGCAAGCGGCTACACCTTC. Its protein product is CASSLAGLASGYTF.

The V call is TRBV6-2 or TRBV6-3, the J call TRBJ2-1; no definite D call. V lost 5 bases, J lost 3 bases, and 20 bases lay in between. This CDR3 has 17 residues. Germline assignment: CDR1 MNHEY and CDR2 SVGEGT. The CDR3 DNA sequence: TGTGCCAGCAGTGGCCCGAACTTTCTCCAAGTCTACAATGAGCAGTTCTTC. This codes for CASSGPNFLQVYNEQFF.

The chain is built from TRBV28 and TRBJ1-4, with D possibly being TRBD1 (5 bases). The CDR3 has 14 residues. Trimming removed 2 bases from V and 6 bases from J, with 10 bases in between. Germline V CDR1 and CDR2: MDHEN, SYDVKM. CDR3 amino acids: CASSLMGGYEKLFF. As DNA, the CDR3 is TGTGCCAGCAGTTTAATGGGGGGTTATGAAAAACTGTTTTTT.

In DNA, the CDR3 is TGTGCCAGCAGCCCCGGACTAGTGGGGTACGAGCAGTACTTC. The encoded protein is CASSPGLVGYEQYF. The V and J genes are TRBV4-2 and TRBJ2-7; 7 bases align to TRBD2. V gave up 4 bases and J gave up 4 bases; unmatched junction bases: 7. Germline V CDR1 and CDR2: LGHNA, YNFKEQ. This CDR3 is built from 14 residues.